This T cell receptor (beta chain) originates from a study of T cells in Graves' hyperthyroidism and ophthalmopathy (dated by TCRdb to the late 2010s). Background for the entire study: Peripheral blood samples were taken at the time of initial diagnosis, prior to any treatment. TCR V-J signatures able to tell the groups apart were searched for in a discovery cohort of approximately 95 patients, of whom 43 had Graves' ophthalmopathy and roughly 57 had stable Graves' hyperthyroidism. Prospective prediction of ophthalmopathy was tested in an independent validation cohort consisting of 18 hyperthyroidism patients and more than 15 patients who later progressed to ophthalmopathy. The 100 or so discovery patients were divided at random into training and test sets in a 7:3 ratio. The study also compared thyroid tissue and blood T-cell repertoires from a handful of Graves' hyperthyroidism patients. After blood sampling, hyperthyroidism patients were treated with methimazole at a starting dose of 30 mg daily, and ophthalmopathy patients were treated with high-dose intravenous methylprednisolone. TCR Vbeta CDR3 sequencing of 140 or so peripheral blood samples (approximately 44 ophthalmopathy, about 75 hyperthyroidism and roughly 17 progressor patients) is reported in the paper. Results the study describes overall, beyond this receptor: Most expanded thyroid clonotypes (frequency above 0.001) were also found in blood, which suggests that blood repertoires may mirror thyroid immune responses. In validation, progression to ophthalmopathy was predicted by the model with almost 71% sensitivity and under 85% specificity, a median of about 6.4 months before onset. In cross-validation, a model built on a 13 V-J signature told ophthalmopathy apart from stable hyperthyroidism with 87.88% sensitivity and about 81% specificity, and in testing the same model reached 80%/75%. Sample size was not statistically predetermined, and investigators were not blinded to group allocation.

The TCR beta CDR3 regions were amplified from RNA transcripts. The first round of RT-PCR for the TCR CDR3 was performed with the HTBI primer set and the Qiagen OneStep RT-PCR kit. Libraries were constructed in a second round of multiplex PCR, after which size selection and purification were performed. The libraries were sequenced on an Illumina HiSeq2000 using paired-end 100 bp reads. In the source study's methods: SOAPnuke was used to process the raw data, removing reads that contained adapters or uncalled bases, had a mean Phred below 15, or lacked an exact match to the constant primer or identifier. COPE v1.2.5 was used to merge high-quality paired reads, and clonotypes were defined as unique nucleotide sequences. MiTCR v1.1 was used to align clonotypes to the IMGT TRBV, TRBD and TRBJ reference segments. Analysis was restricted to V-J combinations with a frequency above 0.0001, which covered 99% to 99.2% of repertoires. The TCS score was defined as the ratio of F50 (clonal expansion) to E x V (chaos), calculated using BLOSUM62-based TCRdist between CDR3 peptides within each V-J. Welch's t-statistics and random forest reduced fewer than 600 V-J features to fewer than 15, which were used in a naive Bayes classifier (R e1071). TCRdb passed the public sequencing reads through fastp at Q25 and MiXCR, retaining productive beta sequences. When rows share a CDR3 protein, they turn into one entry using the most common DNA and genes. What appears here as the V and J calls and clone size reflects TCRdb's work, not the paper's. This sample lists approximately 400,000 distinct CDR3 sequences; more than 15% were detected once. The ten largest make up over 12% of the sample.

To note about this clonotype: This clone's antigen is unknown. No base quality values were provided; no much bigger clone lies one nucleotide off.

V is pared back by 4 bases and J by 7 bases, with 13 bases lying between the germline termini. The CDR3 spans 12 residues, from the cysteine through the phenylalanine. Just the 36-base CDR3 DNA is kept, in frame starting at base 1. As encoded in the germline V gene, CDR1 is SQVTM while CDR2 is ANQGSEA. Graves' hyperthyroidism was defined as stable when no progression to ophthalmopathy occurred over 18 months of follow-up. Hyperthyroidism patients were newly diagnosed, with disease duration under 2 months, and aged 18 to 65 years. Exclusion was applied to patients with uncontrolled infections, other autoimmune diseases, pregnancy or lactation. Clinical symptoms, serum thyroxine and TRAb, thyroid ultrasound, and orbital computed tomography formed the basis for the diagnoses. PBMCs were isolated from about 9 ml of fresh peripheral blood by Ficoll-Paque density gradient centrifugation. Total RNA was extracted with Trizol reagent, and quality was checked on an Agilent 2100 Bioanalyzer.

Material: blood. The chain was built from TRBV29-1 and TRBJ2-5, and perhaps TRBD2 as D gene, on 5 matching bases. This TCR derives from a woman aged 18-29 years with Graves' hyperthyroidism. Here is the DNA: TGCAGCGTTGGGTTGGACCGGGGGACCCAGTACTTC. This gives the protein CSVGLDRGTQYF.